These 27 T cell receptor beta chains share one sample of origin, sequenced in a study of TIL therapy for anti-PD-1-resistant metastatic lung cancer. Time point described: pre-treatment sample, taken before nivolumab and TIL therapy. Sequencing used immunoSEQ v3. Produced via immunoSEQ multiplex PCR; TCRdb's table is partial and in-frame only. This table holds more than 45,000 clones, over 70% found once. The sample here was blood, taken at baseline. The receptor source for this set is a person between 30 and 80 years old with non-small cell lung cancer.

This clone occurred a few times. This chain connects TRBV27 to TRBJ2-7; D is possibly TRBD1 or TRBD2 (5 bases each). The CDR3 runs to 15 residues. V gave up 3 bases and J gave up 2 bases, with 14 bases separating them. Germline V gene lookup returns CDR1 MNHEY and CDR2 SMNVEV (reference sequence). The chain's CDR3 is CASSFQGTRAYEQYF. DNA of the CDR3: TGTGCCAGCAGTTTCCAAGGGACGAGGGCCTACGAGCAGTACTTC.

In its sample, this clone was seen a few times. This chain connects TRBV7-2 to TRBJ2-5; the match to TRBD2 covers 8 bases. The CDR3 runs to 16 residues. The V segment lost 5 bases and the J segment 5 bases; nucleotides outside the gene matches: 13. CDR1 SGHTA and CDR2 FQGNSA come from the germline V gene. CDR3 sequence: CASSPSGGAVGETQYF. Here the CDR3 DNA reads TGTGCCAGCAGCCCCAGCGGGGGCGCTGTAGGGGAGACCCAGTACTTC.

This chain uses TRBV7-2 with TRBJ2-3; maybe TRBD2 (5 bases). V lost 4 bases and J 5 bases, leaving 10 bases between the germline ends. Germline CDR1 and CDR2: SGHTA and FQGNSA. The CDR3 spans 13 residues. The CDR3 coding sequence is TGTGCCAGCAGCTGGACTCGGTTAGATACGCAGTATTTT. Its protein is CASSWTRLDTQYF. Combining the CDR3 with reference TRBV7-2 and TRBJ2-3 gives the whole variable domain GAGVSQSPSNKVTEKGKDVELRCDPISGHTALYWYRQSLGQGLEFLIYFQGNSAPDKSGLPSDRFSAERTGGSVSTLTIQRTQQEDSAVYLCASSWTRLDTQYFGPGTRLTVL.

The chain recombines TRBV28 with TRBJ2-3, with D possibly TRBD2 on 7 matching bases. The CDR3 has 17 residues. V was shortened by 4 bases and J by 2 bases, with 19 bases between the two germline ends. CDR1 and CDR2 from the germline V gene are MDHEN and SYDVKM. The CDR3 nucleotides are TGTGCCAGCAGTTCCACGAGGGGGGGCGATTACACAGATACGCAGTATTTT. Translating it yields CASSSTRGGDYTDTQYF.

Here the CDR3 reads CASSLLGGQDEQFF. CDR3 DNA sequence: TGTGCCAGCAGCCTCCTAGGGGGGCAGGATGAGCAGTTCTTC. The rearrangement joins TRBV11-3 to TRBJ2-1; the D call may be TRBD1 or TRBD2 (6 bases each). V shed 5 bases and J shed 8 bases, with 16 bases lying between them. In germline, CDR1 is SGHNT, CDR2 YENEEA. The CDR3 is 14 amino acids. The full variable domain, completed using reference TRBV11-3 and TRBJ2-1, is EAGVVQSPRYKIIEKKQPVAFWCNPISGHNTLYWYLQNLGQGPELLIRYENEEAVDDSQLPKDRFSAERLKGVDSTLKIQPAELGDSAVYLCASSLLGGQDEQFFGPGTRLTVL.

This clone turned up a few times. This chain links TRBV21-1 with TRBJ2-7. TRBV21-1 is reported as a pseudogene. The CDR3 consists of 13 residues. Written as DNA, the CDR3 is TGTGCCAGCACGAGGCGACATAGGTTCGAGCAGTACTTC. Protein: CASTRRHRFEQYF.

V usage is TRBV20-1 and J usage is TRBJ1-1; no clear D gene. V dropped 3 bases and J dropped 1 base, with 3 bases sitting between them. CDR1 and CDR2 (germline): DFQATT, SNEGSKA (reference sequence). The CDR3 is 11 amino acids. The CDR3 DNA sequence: TGCAGTGCTAGGAAGAACACTGAAGCTTTCTTT. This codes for CSARKNTEAFF.

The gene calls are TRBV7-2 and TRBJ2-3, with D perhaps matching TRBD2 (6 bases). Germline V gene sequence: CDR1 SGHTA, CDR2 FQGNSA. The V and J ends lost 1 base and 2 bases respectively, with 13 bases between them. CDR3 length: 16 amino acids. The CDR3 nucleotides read TGTGCCAGCAGCTTAGGTTTGGGCGGGGTCACAGATACGCAGTATTTT. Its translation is CASSLGLGGVTDTQYF.

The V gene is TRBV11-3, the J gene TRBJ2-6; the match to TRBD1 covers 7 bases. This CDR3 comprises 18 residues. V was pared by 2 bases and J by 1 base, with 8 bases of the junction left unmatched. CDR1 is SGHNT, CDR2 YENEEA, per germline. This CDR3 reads CASSLSRQGTSGANVLTF. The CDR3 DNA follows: TGTGCCAGCAGCTTATCGAGACAGGGAACGTCTGGGGCCAACGTCCTGACTTTC.

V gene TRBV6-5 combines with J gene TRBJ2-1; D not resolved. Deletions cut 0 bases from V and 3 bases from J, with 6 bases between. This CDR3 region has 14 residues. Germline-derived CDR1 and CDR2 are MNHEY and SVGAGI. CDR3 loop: CASSYSFSYNEQFF. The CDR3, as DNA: TGTGCCAGCAGTTACTCGTTCAGCTACAATGAGCAGTTCTTC.

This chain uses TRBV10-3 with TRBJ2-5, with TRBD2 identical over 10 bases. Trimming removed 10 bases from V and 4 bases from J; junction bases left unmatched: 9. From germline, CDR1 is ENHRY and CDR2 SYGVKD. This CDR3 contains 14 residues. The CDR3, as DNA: TGTGCCACGCTTGAGCGGGGGGGGGCAGAGACCCAGTACTTC. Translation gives CATLERGGAETQYF.

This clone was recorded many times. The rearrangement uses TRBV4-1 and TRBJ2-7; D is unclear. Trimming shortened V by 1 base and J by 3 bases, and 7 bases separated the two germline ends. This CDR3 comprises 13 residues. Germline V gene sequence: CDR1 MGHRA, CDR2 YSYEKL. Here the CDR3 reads CASSQASGYEQYF. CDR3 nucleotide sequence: TGCGCCAGCAGCCAAGCGTCTGGCTACGAGCAGTACTTC.

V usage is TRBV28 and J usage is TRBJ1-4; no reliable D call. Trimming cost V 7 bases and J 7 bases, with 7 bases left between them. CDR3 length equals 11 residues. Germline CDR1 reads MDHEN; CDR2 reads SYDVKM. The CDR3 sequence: CASISGEKLFF. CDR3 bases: TGTGCCAGCATCTCGGGTGAAAAACTGTTTTTT.

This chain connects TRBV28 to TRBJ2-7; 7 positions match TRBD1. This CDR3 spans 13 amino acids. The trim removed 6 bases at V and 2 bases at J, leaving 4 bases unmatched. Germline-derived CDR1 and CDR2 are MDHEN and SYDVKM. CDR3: CASRSGQTYEQYF. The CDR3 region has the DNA TGTGCCAGCAGGTCGGGACAGACCTACGAGCAGTACTTC.

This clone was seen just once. The CDR3 spells CASSVRRAYTDTQYF. The DNA of the CDR3 is TGTGCCAGCAGCGTCCGAAGAGCCTACACAGATACGCAGTATTTT. The genes are TRBV9 and TRBJ2-3; D is unresolved. The V end lost 2 bases, the J end lost 2 bases, and 12 bases lay between the germline ends. The CDR3 has 15 residues. Germline lookup yields CDR1 SGDLS and CDR2 YYNGEE. The whole variable domain, remainder taken from reference TRBV9 and TRBJ2-3, is DSGVTQTPKHLITATGQRVTLRCSPRSGDLSVYWYQQSLDQGLQFLIQYYNGEERAKGNILERFSAQQFPDLHSELNLSSLELGDSALYFCASSVRRAYTDTQYFGPGTRLTVL.

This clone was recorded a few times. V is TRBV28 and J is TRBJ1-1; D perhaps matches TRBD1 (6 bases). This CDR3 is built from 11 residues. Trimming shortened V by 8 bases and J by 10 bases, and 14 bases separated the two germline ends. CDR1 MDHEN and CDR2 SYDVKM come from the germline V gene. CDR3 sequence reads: CASGTNRVAFF. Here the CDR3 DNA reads TGTGCCAGCGGCACAAACAGGGTAGCTTTCTTT. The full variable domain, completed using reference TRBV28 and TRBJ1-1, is DVKVTQSSRYLVKRTGEKVFLECVQDMDHENMFWYRQDPGLGLRLIYFSYDVKMKEKGDIPEGYSVSREKKERFSLILESASTNQTSMYLCASGTNRVAFFGQGTRLTVV.

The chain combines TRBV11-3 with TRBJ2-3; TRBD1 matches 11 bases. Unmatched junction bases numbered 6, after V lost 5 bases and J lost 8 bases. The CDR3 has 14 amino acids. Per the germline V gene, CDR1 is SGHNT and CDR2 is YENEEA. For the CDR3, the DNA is TGTGCCAGCAGCCGCCGGGACAGGGGGTTTACGCAGTATTTT. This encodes CASSRRDRGFTQYF.

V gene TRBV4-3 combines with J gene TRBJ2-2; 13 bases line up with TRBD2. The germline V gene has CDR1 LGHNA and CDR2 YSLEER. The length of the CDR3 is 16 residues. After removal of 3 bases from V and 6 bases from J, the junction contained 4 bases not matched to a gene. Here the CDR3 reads CASSQTGLAGPGELFF. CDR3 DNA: TGCGCCAGCAGCCAGACGGGACTAGCGGGACCCGGGGAGCTGTTTTTT.

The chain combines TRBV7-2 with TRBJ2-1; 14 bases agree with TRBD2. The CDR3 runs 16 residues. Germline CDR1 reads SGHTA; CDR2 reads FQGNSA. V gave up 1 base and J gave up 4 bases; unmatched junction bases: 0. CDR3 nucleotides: TGTGCCAGCAGCTTAGGGACTAGCGGGGGGTACAATGAGCAGTTCTTC. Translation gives CASSLGTSGGYNEQFF.

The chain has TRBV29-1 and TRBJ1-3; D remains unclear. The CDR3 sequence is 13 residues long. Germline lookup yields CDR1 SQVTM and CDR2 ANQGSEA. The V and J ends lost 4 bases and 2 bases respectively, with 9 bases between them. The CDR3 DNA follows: TGCAGCGTTGGGGTCAGTACTGGAAACACCATATATTTT. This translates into CSVGVSTGNTIYF.

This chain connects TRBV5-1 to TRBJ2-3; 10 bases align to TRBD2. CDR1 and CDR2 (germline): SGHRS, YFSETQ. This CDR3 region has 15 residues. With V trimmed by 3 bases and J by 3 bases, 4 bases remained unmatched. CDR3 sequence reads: CASSSGTSETDTQYF. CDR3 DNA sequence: TGCGCCAGCAGCTCGGGGACTAGCGAGACAGATACGCAGTATTTT.

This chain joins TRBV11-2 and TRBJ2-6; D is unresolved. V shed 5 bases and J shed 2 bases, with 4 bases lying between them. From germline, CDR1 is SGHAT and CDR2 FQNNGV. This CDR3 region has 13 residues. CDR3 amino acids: CASSAPGANVLTF. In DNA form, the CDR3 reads TGTGCCAGCAGCGCTCCTGGGGCCAACGTCCTGACTTTC.

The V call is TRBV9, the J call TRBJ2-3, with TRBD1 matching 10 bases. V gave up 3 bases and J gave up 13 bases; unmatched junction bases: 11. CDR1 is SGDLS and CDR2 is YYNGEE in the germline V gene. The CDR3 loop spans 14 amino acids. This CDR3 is CASSGTGTGVLKYF. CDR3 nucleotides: TGTGCCAGCAGCGGAACCGGGACAGGGGTGTTAAAGTATTTT.

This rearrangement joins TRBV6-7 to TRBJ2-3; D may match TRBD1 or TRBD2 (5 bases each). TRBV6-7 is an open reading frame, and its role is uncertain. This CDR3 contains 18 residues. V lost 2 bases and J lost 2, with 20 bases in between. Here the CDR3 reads CASSYGTRDPPYTDTQYF. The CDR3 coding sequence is TGTGCCAGCAGTTACGGGACCCGCGACCCACCCTACACAGATACGCAGTATTTT.

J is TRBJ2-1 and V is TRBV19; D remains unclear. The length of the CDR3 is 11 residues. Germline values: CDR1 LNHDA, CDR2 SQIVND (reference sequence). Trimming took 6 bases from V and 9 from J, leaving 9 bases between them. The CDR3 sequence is CASRAATEQFF. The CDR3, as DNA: TGTGCCAGTAGAGCAGCGACTGAGCAGTTCTTC.

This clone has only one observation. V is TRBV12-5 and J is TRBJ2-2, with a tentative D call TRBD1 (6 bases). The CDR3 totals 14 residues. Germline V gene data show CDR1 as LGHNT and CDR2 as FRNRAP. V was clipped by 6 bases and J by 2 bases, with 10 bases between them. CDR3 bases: TGTGCTAGTGGCAACAGGGTCAACACCGGGGAGCTGTTTTTT. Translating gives CASGNRVNTGELFF. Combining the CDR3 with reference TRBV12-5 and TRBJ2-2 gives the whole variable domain DARVTQTPRHKVTEMGQEVTMRCQPILGHNTVFWYRQTMMQGLELLAYFRNRAPLDDSGMPKDRFSAEMPDATLATLKIQPSEPRDSAVYFCASGNRVNTGELFFGEGSRLTVL.

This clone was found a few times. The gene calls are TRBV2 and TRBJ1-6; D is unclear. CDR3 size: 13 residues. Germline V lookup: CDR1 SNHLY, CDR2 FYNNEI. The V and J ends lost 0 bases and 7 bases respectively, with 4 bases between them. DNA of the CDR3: TGTGCCAGCAGTGAAGCGAGGAATTCACCCCTCCACTTT. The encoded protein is CASSEARNSPLHF.